Following are 7 T cell receptor beta chains from one sample sequenced in a study of cytomegalovirus exposure and HLA in healthy donors. PCR amplification relied on 60 Vbeta primers (plus 13 Jbeta primers). Produced via immunoSEQ multiplex PCR; TCRdb's table is partial and in-frame only. The table shows about 220,000 clones, with approximately 82% occurring only once. Sequenced material: PBMCs. The receptors originated from a man aged 18 to 35 in good health and CMV-seronegative.

The V and J genes are TRBV29-1 and TRBJ2-5; 10 nucleotides align to TRBD2. The J segment lost 5 bases and the V segment lost 6 bases, leaving 6 bases of the junction unmatched. The CDR3 is 13 residues long. Germline CDR1 and CDR2: SQVTM and ANQGSEA. The CDR3 coding sequence is TGCAGCGTCAGCGGGAGGGCCGGGGAGACCCAGTACTTC. This sequence encodes CSVSGRAGETQYF.

This chain joins TRBV7-2 and TRBJ2-1, with D unresolved. Trimming removed 8 bases at V and 0 bases at J, with 11 bases between. Germline V gene lookup returns CDR1 SGHTA and CDR2 FQGNSA. The CDR3 is 14 residues long. The CDR3 nucleotides are TGTGCCAGCGGCAAAGATCACTCCTACAATGAGCAGTTCTTC. Its protein product is CASGKDHSYNEQFF.

V gene TRBV30 combines with J gene TRBJ2-3; 11 bases are shared with TRBD1. Per germline, CDR1 GTSNPN and CDR2 SVGIG (reference sequence). The CDR3 runs 15 residues. Trimming cost V 3 bases and J 4 bases; bases outside gene matches: 6. In nucleotides, the CDR3 is TGTGCCTGGAGGATTCCGGGACAGGGGGCAGATACGCAGTATTTT. Amino acid sequence: CAWRIPGQGADTQYF. The full variable domain, its missing parts supplied by reference TRBV30 and TRBJ2-3, is SQTIHQWPATLVQPVGSPLSLECTVEGTSNPNLYWYRQAAGRGLQLLFYSVGIGQISSEVPQNLSASRPQDRQFILSSKKLLLSDSGFYLCAWRIPGQGADTQYFGPGTRLTVL.

The rearrangement joins TRBV28 to TRBJ1-4; 7 bases line up with TRBD1. V lost 6 bases, J lost 11 bases, and 6 bases stayed unmatched. This CDR3 comprises 12 residues. In germline, CDR1 is MDHEN, CDR2 SYDVKM. This chain's CDR3 is CASSSDREKLFF. The CDR3 DNA follows: TGTGCCAGCAGCAGCGACAGGGAGAAACTGTTTTTT.

The V and J genes are TRBV18 and TRBJ2-7; 10 bases agree with TRBD2. The CDR3 is 15 amino acids. Germline trimming cut 2 bases from V and 1 base from J; bases unmatched to any gene: 2. CDR1 and CDR2 (germline): KGHSH, LQKENI. The CDR3, as DNA: TGTGCCAGCTCACCAGGACTAGCGGTTTCCTACGAGCAGTACTTC. This encodes CASSPGLAVSYEQYF.

In DNA form, the CDR3 reads TGCGCCAGCAGCTTCCCCCTCGCTGGCGGGAATACGCAGTATTTT. Translating gives CASSFPLAGGNTQYF. J is TRBJ2-3 and V is TRBV5-1; D is perhaps TRBD2 (6 bases). V was pared by 2 bases and J by 7 bases, with 17 bases between. The CDR3 loop spans 15 amino acids. Germline CDR1 SGHRS, CDR2 YFSETQ.

The rearrangement links TRBV6-5 to TRBJ2-5; maybe TRBD2 (5 bases). CDR1 and CDR2 from the germline V gene are MNHEY and SVGAGI. CDR3 length equals 14 residues. The ends were cut back, 3 bases at V and 1 base at J, with 9 bases in the middle. This CDR3 reads CASSYGGSQETQYF. In DNA, the CDR3 is TGTGCCAGCAGTTATGGAGGCAGCCAAGAGACCCAGTACTTC.